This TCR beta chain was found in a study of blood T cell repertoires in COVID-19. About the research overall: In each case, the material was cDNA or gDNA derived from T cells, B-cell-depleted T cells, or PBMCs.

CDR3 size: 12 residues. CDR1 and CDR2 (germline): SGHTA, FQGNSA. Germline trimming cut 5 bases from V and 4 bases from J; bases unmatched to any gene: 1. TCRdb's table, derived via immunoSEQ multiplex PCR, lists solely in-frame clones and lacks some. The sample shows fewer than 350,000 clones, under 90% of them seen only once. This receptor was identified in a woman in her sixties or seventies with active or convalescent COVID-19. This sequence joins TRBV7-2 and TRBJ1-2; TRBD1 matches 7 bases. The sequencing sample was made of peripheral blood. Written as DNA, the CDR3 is TGTGCCAGCAGCGAGGGGGCCTATGGCTACACCTTC. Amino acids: CASSEGAYGYTF. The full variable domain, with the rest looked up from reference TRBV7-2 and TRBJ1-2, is GAGVSQSPSNKVTEKGKDVELRCDPISGHTALYWYRQSLGQGLEFLIYFQGNSAPDKSGLPSDRFSAERTGGSVSTLTIQRTQQEDSAVYLCASSEGAYGYTFGSGTRLTVV.